This TCR beta chain emerged from a study of cytomegalovirus exposure and HLA in healthy donors. Looked up from germline, CDR1 is MRHNA and CDR2 is SNTAGT. The CDR3 runs 15 residues. V was pared by 5 bases and J by 1 base, with 15 bases between. Use of 60 Vbeta and 13 Jbeta primers characterized the PCR. The protocol was immunoSEQ multiplex PCR, while the TCRdb copy is restricted to in-frame clones and leaves out a portion. The sample has approximately 210,000 clones; about 83% are singletons. On this clone itself: What it recognizes is unknown.

Study-level results: The authors later found TCR association rates varying by HLA locus, with DRB1 most and HLA-C fewest.

This TCR came from a woman aged 45-65 years in good health and CMV-seropositive. Sequencing used PBMCs. This chain connects TRBV6-4 to TRBJ2-7, with D perhaps matching TRBD1 (7 bases). This CDR3 reads CASSREAGGSYEQYF. CDR3 in DNA: TGTGCCAGCAGTCGCGAGGCAGGGGGGTCCTACGAGCAGTACTTC.